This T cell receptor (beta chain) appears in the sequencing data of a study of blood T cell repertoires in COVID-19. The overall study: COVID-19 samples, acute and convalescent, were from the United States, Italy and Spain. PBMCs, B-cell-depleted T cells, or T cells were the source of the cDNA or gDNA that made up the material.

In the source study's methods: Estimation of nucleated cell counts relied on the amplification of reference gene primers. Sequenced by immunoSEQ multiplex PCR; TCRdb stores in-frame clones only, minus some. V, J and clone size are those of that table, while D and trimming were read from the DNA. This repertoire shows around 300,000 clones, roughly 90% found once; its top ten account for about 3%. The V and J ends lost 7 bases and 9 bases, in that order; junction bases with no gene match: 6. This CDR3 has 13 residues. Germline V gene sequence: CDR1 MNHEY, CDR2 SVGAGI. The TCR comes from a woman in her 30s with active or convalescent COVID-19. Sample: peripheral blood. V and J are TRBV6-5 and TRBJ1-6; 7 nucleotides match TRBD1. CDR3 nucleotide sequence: TGTGCCAGCACAAGGGCAGGGGGTTCACCCCTCCACTTT. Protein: CASTRAGGSPLHF.